This T cell receptor beta chain was documented in a study of T cell repertoires in cytomegalovirus infection. Study summary: The public TCR beta signatures pointed to both CMV infection and matching HLA type. Study-level points and caveats: The study identified carriers of CMV plus the relevant HLA from cumulative public TCR beta family frequency. CMV-specific HLA-C-restricted TCR beta clonotypes dominated the ex vivo response.

This clonotype occurred many times. The antigen is undetermined. Trimming pared 5 bases from V and 1 base from J, leaving 15 bases between. The CDR3 is made up of 16 amino acids. Germline V gene lookup returns CDR1 SGHTA and CDR2 FQGNSA. TCRdb processed the reads anew with MiXCR; each CDR3 protein has one entry. The sample gives hundreds of thousands of distinct CDR3 sequences, 35% of which show up once; roughly 2.8% is in the top ten. The chain links TRBV7-2 to TRBJ2-4; D may be TRBD1 (6 bases). The receptor's source is a human donor in good health (CMV status not recorded). Some clones in this sample may be carry-over from other donors' samples. Sequencing was carried out using PBMCs. The CDR3 loop is CASSPDRASAKNIQYF. The CDR3 DNA reads TGTGCCAGCAGCCCGGACAGAGCATCGGCCAAAAACATTCAGTACTTC.